This T cell receptor (beta chain) was documented in a study of PD-L1 blockade in urothelial cancer. Study at large: Beginning at some point between 2012 and 2014, patients received atezolizumab, given as 1,200 mg intravenously every 3 weeks. About 90% of the roughly 30 patients comprised males who had bladder-origin urothelial cancer.

Time point defined: pretreatment peripheral blood. This clone was detected only once. Sequenced by immunoSEQ multiplex PCR; TCRdb stores in-frame clones only, minus some. The sample shows around 100,000 clones, around 87% of them seen only once. Germline V CDR1 and CDR2: SGHRS, YFSETQ. With V trimmed by 0 bases and J by 1 base, 3 bases remained unmatched. The CDR3 is made up of 15 amino acids. Sequenced here: PBMCs, sampled around atezolizumab (anti-PD-L1) treatment. The genes are TRBV5-1 and TRBJ2-5, with TRBD2 identical over 7 bases. The receptor's source is a man in his sixties with urothelial cancer. The CDR3 coding sequence is TGCGCCAGCAGCTTGGAGGCTAGCGGCCAAGAGACCCAGTACTTC. Protein: CASSLEASGQETQYF.